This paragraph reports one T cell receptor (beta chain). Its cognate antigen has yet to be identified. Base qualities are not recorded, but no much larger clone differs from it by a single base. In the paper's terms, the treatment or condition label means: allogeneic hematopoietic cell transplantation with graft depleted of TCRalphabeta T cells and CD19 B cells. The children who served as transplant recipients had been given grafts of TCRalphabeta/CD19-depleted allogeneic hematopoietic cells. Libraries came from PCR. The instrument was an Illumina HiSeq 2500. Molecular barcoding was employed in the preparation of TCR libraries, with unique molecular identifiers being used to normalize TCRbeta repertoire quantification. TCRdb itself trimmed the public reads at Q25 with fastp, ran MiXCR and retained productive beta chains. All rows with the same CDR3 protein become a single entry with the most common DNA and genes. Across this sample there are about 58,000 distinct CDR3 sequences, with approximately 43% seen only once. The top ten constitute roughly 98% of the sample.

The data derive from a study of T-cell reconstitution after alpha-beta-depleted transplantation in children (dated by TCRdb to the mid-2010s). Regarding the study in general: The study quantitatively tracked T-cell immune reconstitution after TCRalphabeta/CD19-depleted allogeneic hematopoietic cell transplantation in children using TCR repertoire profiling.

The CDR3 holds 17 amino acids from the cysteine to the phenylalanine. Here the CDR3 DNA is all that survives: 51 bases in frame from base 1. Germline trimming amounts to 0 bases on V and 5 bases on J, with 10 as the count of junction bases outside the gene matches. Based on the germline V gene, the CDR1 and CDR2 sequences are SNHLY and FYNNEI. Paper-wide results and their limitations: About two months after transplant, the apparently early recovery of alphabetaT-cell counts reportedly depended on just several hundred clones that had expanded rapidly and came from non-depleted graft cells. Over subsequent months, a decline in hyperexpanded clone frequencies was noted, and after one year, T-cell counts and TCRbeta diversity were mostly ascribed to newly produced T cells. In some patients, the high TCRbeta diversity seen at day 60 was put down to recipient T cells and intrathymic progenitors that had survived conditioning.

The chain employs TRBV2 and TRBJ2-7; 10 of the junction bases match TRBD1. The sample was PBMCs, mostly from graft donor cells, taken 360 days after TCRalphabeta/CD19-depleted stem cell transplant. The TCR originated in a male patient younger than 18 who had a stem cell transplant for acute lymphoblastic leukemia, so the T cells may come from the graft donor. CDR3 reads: CASSEAEWKGQGNEQYF. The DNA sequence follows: TGTGCCAGCAGTGAAGCGGAATGGAAGGGACAGGGGAACGAGCAGTACTTC.